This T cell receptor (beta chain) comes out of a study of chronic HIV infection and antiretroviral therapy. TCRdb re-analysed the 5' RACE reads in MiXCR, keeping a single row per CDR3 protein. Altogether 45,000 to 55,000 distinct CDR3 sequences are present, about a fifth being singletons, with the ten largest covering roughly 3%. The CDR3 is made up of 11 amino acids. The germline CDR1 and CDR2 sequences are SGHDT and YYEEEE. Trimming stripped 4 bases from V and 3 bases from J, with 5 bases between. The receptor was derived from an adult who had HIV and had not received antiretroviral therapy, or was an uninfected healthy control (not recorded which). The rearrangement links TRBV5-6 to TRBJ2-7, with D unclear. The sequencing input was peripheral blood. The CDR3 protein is CASSGYYEQYF. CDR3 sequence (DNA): TGTGCCAGCAGCGGATACTACGAGCAGTACTTC.